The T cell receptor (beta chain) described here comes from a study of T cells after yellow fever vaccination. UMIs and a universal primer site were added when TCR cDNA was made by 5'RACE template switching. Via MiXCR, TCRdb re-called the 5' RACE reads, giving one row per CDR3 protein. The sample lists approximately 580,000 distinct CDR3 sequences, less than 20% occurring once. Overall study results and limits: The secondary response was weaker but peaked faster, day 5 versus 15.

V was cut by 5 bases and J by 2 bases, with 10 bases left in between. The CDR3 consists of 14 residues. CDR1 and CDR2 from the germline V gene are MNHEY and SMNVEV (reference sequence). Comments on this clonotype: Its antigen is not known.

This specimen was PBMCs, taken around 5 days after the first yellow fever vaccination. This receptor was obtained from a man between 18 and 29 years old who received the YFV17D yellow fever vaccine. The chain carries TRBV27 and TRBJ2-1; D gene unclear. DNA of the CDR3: TGTGCCAGCAGTCCTATAGGGCCCTACAATGAGCAGTTCTTC. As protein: CASSPIGPYNEQFF.